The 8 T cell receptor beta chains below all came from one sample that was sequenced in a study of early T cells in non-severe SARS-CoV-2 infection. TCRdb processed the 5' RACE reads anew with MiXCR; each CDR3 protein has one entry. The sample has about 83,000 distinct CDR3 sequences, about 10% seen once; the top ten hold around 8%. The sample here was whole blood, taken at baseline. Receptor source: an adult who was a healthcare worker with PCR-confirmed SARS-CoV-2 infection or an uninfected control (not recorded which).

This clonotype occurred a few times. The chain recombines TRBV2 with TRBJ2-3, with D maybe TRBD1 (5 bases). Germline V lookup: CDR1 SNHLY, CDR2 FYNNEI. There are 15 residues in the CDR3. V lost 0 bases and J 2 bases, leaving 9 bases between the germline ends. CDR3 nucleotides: TGTGCCAGCAGTGAAGCCTTGGACAACACAGATACGCAGTATTTT. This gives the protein CASSEALDNTDTQYF.

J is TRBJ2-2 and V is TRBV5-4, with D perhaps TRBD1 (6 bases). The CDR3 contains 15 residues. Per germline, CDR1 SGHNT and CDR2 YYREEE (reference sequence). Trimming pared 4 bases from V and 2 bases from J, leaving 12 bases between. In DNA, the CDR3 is TGTGCCAGCAGCACCCGGGACAACAACACCGGGGAGCTGTTTTTT. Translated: CASSTRDNNTGELFF.

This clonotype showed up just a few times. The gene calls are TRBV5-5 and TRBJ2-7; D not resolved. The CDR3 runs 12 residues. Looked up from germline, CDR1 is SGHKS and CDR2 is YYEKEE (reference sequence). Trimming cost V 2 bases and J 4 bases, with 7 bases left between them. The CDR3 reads CASSFVRYEQYF. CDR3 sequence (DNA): TGTGCCAGCAGCTTTGTCCGGTACGAGCAGTACTTC.

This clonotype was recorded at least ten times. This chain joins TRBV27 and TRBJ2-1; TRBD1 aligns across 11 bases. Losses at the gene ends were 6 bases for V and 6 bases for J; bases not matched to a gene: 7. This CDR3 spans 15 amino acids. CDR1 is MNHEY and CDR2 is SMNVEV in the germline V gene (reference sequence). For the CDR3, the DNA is TGTGCCAGCAGCCTTGGGACAGGGGGTTTCAATGAGCAGTTCTTC. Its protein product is CASSLGTGGFNEQFF.

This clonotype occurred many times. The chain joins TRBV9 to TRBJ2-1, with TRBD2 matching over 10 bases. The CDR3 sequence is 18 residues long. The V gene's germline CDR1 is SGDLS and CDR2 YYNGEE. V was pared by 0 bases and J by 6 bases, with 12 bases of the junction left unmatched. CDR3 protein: CASSVAGIAGGLGNEQFF. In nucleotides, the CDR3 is TGTGCCAGCAGCGTAGCGGGAATAGCGGGAGGTCTAGGCAATGAGCAGTTCTTC.

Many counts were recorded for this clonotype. Here the CDR3 reads CASSLQSTNEKLFF. CDR3 nucleotide sequence: TGTGCCAGCAGCCTACAGTCAACTAATGAAAAACTGTTTTTT. V usage is TRBV9 and J usage is TRBJ1-4, with D unresolved. There are 14 residues in the CDR3. The germline CDR1 and CDR2 sequences are SGDLS and YYNGEE. V was cut by 4 bases and J by 0 bases, with 7 bases left in between.

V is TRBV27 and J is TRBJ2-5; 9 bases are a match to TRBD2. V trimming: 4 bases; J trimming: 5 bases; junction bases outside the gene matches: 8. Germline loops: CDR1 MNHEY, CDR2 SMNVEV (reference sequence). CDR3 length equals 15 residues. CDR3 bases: TGTGCCAGCAGTTATAGCGGGAGCGGAGGCGAGACCCAGTACTTC. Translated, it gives CASSYSGSGGETQYF.

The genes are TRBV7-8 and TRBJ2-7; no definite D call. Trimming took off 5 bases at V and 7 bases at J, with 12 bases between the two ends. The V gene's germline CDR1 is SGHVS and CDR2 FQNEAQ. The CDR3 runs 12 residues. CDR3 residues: CASSPTLREQYF. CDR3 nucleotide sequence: TGTGCCAGCAGCCCGACTTTGCGGGAGCAGTACTTC.